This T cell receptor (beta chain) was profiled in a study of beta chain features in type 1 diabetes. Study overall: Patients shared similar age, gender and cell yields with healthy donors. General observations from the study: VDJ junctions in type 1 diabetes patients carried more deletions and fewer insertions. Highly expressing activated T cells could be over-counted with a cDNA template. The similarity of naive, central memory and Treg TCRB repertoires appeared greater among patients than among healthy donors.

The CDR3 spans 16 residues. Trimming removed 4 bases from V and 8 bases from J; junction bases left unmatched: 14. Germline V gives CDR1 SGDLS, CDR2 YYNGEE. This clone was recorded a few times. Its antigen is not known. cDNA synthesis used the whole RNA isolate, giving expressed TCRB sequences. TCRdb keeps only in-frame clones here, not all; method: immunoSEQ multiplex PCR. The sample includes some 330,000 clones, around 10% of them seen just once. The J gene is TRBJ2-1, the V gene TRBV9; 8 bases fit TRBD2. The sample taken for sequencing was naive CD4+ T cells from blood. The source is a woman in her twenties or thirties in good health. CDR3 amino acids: CASSQPGRGVIYEQFF. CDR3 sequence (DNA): TGTGCCAGCAGCCAACCCGGGAGGGGTGTTATTTATGAGCAGTTCTTC.